These 18 T cell receptor beta chains share one sample of origin, sequenced in a study of blood T cell repertoires in COVID-19. Repertoires were generated with immunoSEQ multiplex PCR, while TCRdb's copy carries only in-frame clones and drops some. The table records 100,000 to 150,000 clones, about 81% of them present only once. The source material was peripheral blood. The receptors come from a woman of 80 years or more with acute or convalescent COVID-19.

The chain combines TRBV7-9 with TRBJ1-6; a possible D gene is TRBD1 (5 bases). CDR1 is SEHNR, CDR2 FQNEAQ, per germline (reference sequence). CDR3 size: 16 residues. V lost 2 bases, J lost 7 bases, and 15 bases lay in between. Here the CDR3 reads CASSLLPTVANSPLHF. DNA for the CDR3: TGTGCCAGCAGCTTATTACCGACAGTTGCCAATTCACCCCTCCACTTT.

This clone was seen more than once but under ten times. V usage is TRBV6-5 and J usage is TRBJ1-1, with 7 bases identical to TRBD1. Per germline, CDR1 MNHEY and CDR2 SVGAGI. This CDR3 has 14 amino acids. V dropped 1 base and J dropped 4; count of bases not matched to a gene: 3. In nucleotides, the CDR3 is TGTGCCAGCAGTTACTTGGGACAGAGCACTGAAGCTTTCTTT. This codes for CASSYLGQSTEAFF.

The chain has TRBV18 and TRBJ2-4; D perhaps matches TRBD1 (6 bases). The CDR3 has 16 residues. CDR1 and CDR2 (germline): KGHSH, LQKENI. The V gene lost 5 bases and the J gene lost 0 bases, with 14 bases spanning the gap. The CDR3 DNA follows: TGTGCCAGCTCATCCCGGGACACACTAGCCAAAAACATTCAGTACTTC. It specifies CASSSRDTLAKNIQYF.

V is TRBV18 and J is TRBJ2-5; unclear D gene. V was shortened by 3 bases and J by 0 bases, with 5 bases between the two germline ends. Germline CDR1 is KGHSH and CDR2 is LQKENI. The CDR3 loop spans 13 amino acids. The CDR3 spells CASSPEYQETQYF. For the CDR3, the DNA is TGTGCCAGCTCACCTGAGTACCAAGAGACCCAGTACTTC.

The V and J genes are TRBV7-9 and TRBJ2-7, with a tentative D call TRBD2 (6 bases). V shed 0 bases and J shed 1 base, with 16 bases lying between them. CDR3 length equals 17 residues. Germline CDR1 reads SEHNR; CDR2 reads FQNEAQ (reference sequence). The CDR3: CASSLARRTGLSYEQYF. The CDR3 DNA reads as TGTGCCAGCAGCTTAGCTCGCAGGACGGGACTGTCCTACGAGCAGTACTTC.

This clone was picked up a small number of times. V and J are TRBV9 and TRBJ2-1, with TRBD1 as a possible D gene (5 bases). Germline-derived CDR1 and CDR2 are SGDLS and YYNGEE. The CDR3 loop spans 13 amino acids. V lost 2 bases, J lost 5 bases, and 8 bases lay in between. The CDR3 is CASSVGPNNEQFF. The CDR3 DNA is TGTGCCAGCAGCGTGGGGCCAAACAATGAGCAGTTCTTC. Using reference TRBV9 and TRBJ2-1 for the parts outside the CDR3, the full variable domain is DSGVTQTPKHLITATGQRVTLRCSPRSGDLSVYWYQQSLDQGLQFLIQYYNGEERAKGNILERFSAQQFPDLHSELNLSSLELGDSALYFCASSVGPNNEQFFGPGTRLTVL.

V usage is TRBV19 and J usage is TRBJ1-5, with 11 bases identical to TRBD1. J was trimmed by 1 base and V by 7 bases; bases with no gene match: 6. Per germline, CDR1 LNHDA and CDR2 SQIVND (reference sequence). This CDR3 has 16 residues. CDR3 region: CASTRTGGGSNQPQHF. CDR3 DNA sequence: TGTGCCAGTACCCGGACAGGGGGCGGAAGCAATCAGCCCCAGCATTTT.

The chain links TRBV3-1 (or the pseudogene TRBV3-2) to TRBJ2-1; 7 bases agree with TRBD1. The trim removed 2 bases at V and 4 bases at J, leaving 2 bases unmatched. The CDR3 has 14 residues. Germline CDR1 is LGHDT and CDR2 is YNNKEL (reference sequence). The CDR3 is CASSQMGQYNEQFF. The DNA of the CDR3 is TGTGCCAGCAGCCAAATGGGACAGTACAATGAGCAGTTCTTC.

Written as DNA, the CDR3 is TGTGCCATCAGTGAGACAGGGACCTCCTACGAGCAGTACTTC. This gives the protein CAISETGTSYEQYF. The rearrangement links TRBV10-3 to TRBJ2-7, with D possibly TRBD1 on 6 matching bases. V lost 2 bases, J lost 0 bases, and 8 bases lay in between. Germline-derived CDR1 and CDR2 are ENHRY and SYGVKD. The CDR3 sequence is 14 residues long.

This chain uses TRBV5-1 with TRBJ2-7; 8 positions match TRBD1. Germline values: CDR1 SGHRS, CDR2 YFSETQ. With V trimmed by 2 bases and J by 2 bases, 6 bases remained unmatched. CDR3 length: 15 residues. CDR3 in DNA: TGCGCCAGCAGCTTTTCGGGGACAGGCACCTACGAGCAGTACTTC. Amino acid sequence: CASSFSGTGTYEQYF. The variable domain in full, with the rest retrieved from reference TRBV5-1 and TRBJ2-7, is KAGVTQTPRYLIKTRGQQVTLSCSPISGHRSVSWYQQTPGQGLQFLFEYFSETQRNKGNFPGRFSGRQFSNSRSEMNVSTLELGDSALYLCASSFSGTGTYEQYFGPGTRLTVT.

CDR3 amino acids: CASSQDSGLPGEQYF. The CDR3, as DNA: TGCGCCAGCAGCCAAGATTCGGGACTACCGGGCGAGCAGTACTTC. J is TRBJ2-7 and V is TRBV4-3; 7 bases align to TRBD2. J lost 6 bases, V lost 0 bases, and 8 bases had no gene match. Germline V lookup: CDR1 LGHNA, CDR2 YSLEER. The CDR3 sequence is 15 residues long.

The chain links TRBV5-1 to TRBJ2-7; TRBD1 might be the D (6 bases). This CDR3 is 14 amino acids long. From germline, CDR1 is SGHRS and CDR2 YFSETQ. The V end lost 2 bases, the J end lost 0 bases, and 9 bases lay between the germline ends. In DNA, the CDR3 is TGCGCCAGCAGCTTAGAACAGGGCTCCTACGAGCAGTACTTC. Translation gives CASSLEQGSYEQYF.

Comment on this clone: The same CDR3 also results from other DNA sequences found in this sample. This chain uses TRBV14 with TRBJ1-6; TRBD1 matches at 10 bases. Germline CDR1 and CDR2: SGHDN and FVKESK. V dropped 3 bases and J dropped 7; count of bases not matched to a gene: 3. The CDR3 is 15 amino acids. Here the CDR3 DNA reads TGTGCCAGCAGCCAGAGGACAGGGGGGAATTCACCCCTCCACTTT. This codes for CASSQRTGGNSPLHF.

The chain links TRBV6-5 to TRBJ2-3, with D possibly being TRBD1 (6 bases). The CDR3 is 13 residues long. Germline values: CDR1 MNHEY, CDR2 SVGAGI. V shed 7 bases and J shed 3 bases, with 11 bases lying between them. CDR3 bases: TGTGCCAGCAAGCTAAGGGGGACAGATACGCAGTATTTT. Translated, it gives CASKLRGTDTQYF.

The chain recombines TRBV7-9 with TRBJ2-3, with unresolved D. The V and J ends lost 2 bases and 0 bases respectively, with 9 bases between them. Germline V gene sequence: CDR1 SEHNR, CDR2 FQNEAQ (reference sequence). This CDR3 contains 15 residues. Written as DNA, the CDR3 is TGTGCCAGCAGCTTACAGTCGACTAGCACAGATACGCAGTATTTT. Translated: CASSLQSTSTDTQYF. Combining the CDR3 with reference TRBV7-9 and TRBJ2-3 gives the whole variable domain DTGVSQNPRHKITKRGQNVTFRCDPISEHNRLYWYRQTLGQGPEFLTYFQNEAQLEKSRLLSDRFSAERPKGSFSTLEIQRTEQGDSAMYLCASSLQSTSTDTQYFGPGTRLTVL.

J is TRBJ2-2 and V is TRBV2; 10 bases are a match to TRBD1. Per germline, CDR1 SNHLY and CDR2 FYNNEI. The CDR3 runs to 14 residues. V lost 9 bases to trimming and J lost 1 base; unmatched junction nucleotides: 2. The CDR3: CARRTGGNTGELFF. CDR3 DNA: TGTGCCAGACGGACAGGGGGGAACACCGGGGAGCTGTTTTTT.

V and J are TRBV2 and TRBJ2-3; tentative D call: TRBD1 (6 bases). Germline V gives CDR1 SNHLY, CDR2 FYNNEI. The CDR3 is 17 amino acids. V was pared by 6 bases and J by 0 bases, with 19 bases between. CDR3: CASRRSGTKLSTDTQYF. The CDR3 coding sequence is TGTGCCAGCAGACGTTCCGGGACAAAACTCAGCACAGATACGCAGTATTTT.

The V call is TRBV6-5, the J call TRBJ1-5; TRBD1 matches 9 bases. The length of the CDR3 is 14 residues. Per germline, CDR1 MNHEY and CDR2 SVGAGI. V lost 5 bases, J lost 6 bases, and 5 bases stayed unmatched. The CDR3 sequence: CASSTLDRGQPQHF. The CDR3 region has the DNA TGTGCCAGCAGTACCCTGGACAGGGGTCAGCCCCAGCATTTT.